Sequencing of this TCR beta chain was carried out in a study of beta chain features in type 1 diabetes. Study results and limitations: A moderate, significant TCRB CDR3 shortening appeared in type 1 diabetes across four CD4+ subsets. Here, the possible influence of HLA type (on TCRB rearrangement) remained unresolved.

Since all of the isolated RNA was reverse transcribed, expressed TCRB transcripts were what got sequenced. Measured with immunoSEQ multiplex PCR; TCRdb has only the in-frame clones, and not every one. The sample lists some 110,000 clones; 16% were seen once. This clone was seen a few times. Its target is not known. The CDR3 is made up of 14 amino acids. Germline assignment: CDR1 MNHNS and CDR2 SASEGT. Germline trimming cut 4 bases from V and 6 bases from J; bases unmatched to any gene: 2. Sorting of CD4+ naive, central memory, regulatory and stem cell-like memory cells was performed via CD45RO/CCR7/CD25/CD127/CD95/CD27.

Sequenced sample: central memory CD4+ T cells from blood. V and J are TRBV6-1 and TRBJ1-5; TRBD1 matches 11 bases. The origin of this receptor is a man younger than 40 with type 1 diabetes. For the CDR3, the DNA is TGTGCCAGCAGTGGAGGGACAGGGGGTCAGCCCCAGCATTTT. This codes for CASSGGTGGQPQHF.